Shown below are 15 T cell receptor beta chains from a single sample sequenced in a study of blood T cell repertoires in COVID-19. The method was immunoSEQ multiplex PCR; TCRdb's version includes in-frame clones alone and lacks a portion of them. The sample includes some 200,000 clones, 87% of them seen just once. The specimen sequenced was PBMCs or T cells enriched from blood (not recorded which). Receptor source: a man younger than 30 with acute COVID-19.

This CDR3 is CAISVGEGLEAFF. The CDR3 nucleotides are TGTGCCATCAGTGTAGGGGAGGGGCTTGAAGCTTTCTTT. The chain joins TRBV10-3 to TRBJ1-1; D may be TRBD1 (5 bases). CDR1 and CDR2 from the germline V gene are ENHRY and SYGVKD. This CDR3 is 13 amino acids long. The ends were cut back, 4 bases at V and 7 bases at J, with 13 bases in the middle.

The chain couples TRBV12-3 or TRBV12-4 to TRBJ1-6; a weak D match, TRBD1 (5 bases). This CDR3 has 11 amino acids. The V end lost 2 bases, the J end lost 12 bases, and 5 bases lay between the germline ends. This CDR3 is CASSLQGPLHF. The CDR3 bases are TGTGCCAGCAGTTTACAGGGACCCCTCCACTTT.

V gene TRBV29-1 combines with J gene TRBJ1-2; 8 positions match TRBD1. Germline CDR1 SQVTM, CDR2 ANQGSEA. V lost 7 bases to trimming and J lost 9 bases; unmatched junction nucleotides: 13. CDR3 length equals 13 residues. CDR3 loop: CSADGSGGVSYTF. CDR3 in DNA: TGCAGCGCCGACGGGTCAGGGGGCGTTAGCTACACCTTC. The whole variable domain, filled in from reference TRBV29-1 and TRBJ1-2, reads SAVISQKPSRDICQRGTSLTIQCQVDSQVTMMFWYRQQPGQSLTLIATANQGSEATYESGFVIDKFPISRPNLTFSTLTVSNMSPEDSSIYLCSADGSGGVSYTFGSGTRLTVV.

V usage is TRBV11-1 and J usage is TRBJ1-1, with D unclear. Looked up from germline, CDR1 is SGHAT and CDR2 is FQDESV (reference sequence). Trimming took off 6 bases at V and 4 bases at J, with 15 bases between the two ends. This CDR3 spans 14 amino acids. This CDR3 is CASSDPVGLTEAFF. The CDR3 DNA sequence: TGTGCCAGCAGTGATCCAGTCGGACTCACTGAAGCTTTCTTT.

CDR3 in amino acids: CASSEGGGSYEQYF. Written as DNA, the CDR3 is TGCGCCAGCAGTGAGGGAGGTGGCTCCTACGAGCAGTACTTC. The V and J genes are TRBV10-2 and TRBJ2-7; a weak D match, TRBD2 (5 bases). This CDR3 region has 14 residues. The V gene lost 2 bases and the J gene lost 0 bases, with 8 bases spanning the gap. CDR1 is WSHSY and CDR2 is SAAADI in the germline V gene.

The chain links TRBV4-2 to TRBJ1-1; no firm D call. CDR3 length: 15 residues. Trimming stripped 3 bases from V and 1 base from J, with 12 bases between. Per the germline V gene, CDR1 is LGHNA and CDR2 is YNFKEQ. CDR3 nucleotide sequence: TGTGCCAGCAGCCAGGAGATTGGAGAGAACACTGAAGCTTTCTTT. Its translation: CASSQEIGENTEAFF.

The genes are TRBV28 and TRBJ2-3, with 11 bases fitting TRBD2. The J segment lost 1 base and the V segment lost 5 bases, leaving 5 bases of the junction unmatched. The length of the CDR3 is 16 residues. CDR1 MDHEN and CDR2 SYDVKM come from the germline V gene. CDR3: CASSPRLAGRTDTQYF. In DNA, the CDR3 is TGTGCCAGCAGTCCGCGACTAGCGGGACGCACAGATACGCAGTATTTT.

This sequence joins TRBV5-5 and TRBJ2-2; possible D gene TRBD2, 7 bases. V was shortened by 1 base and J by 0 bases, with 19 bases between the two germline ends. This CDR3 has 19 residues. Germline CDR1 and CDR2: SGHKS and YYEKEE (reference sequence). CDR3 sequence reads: CASSLQSVGGHSNTGELFF. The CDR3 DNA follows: TGTGCCAGCAGCTTGCAGAGTGTCGGGGGGCATTCGAACACCGGGGAGCTGTTTTTT.

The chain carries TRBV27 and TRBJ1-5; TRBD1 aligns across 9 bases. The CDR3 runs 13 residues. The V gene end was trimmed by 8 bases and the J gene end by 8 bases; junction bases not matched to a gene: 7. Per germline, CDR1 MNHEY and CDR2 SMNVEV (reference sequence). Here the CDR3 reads CASRQGDIEPQHF. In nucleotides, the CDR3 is TGTGCCAGCCGACAGGGGGACATCGAGCCCCAGCATTTT.

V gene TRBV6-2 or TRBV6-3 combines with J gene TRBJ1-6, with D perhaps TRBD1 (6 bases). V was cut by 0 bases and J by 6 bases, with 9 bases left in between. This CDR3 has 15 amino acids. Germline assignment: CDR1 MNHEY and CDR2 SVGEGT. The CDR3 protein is CASSYSDRANSPLHF. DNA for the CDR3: TGTGCCAGCAGTTACTCGGACAGAGCTAATTCACCCCTCCACTTT.

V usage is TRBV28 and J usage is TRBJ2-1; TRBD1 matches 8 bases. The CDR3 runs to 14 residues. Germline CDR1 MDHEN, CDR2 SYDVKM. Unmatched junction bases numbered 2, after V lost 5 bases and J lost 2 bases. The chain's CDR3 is CASSKDRAYNEQFF. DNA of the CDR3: TGTGCCAGCAGTAAGGACAGGGCCTACAATGAGCAGTTCTTC.

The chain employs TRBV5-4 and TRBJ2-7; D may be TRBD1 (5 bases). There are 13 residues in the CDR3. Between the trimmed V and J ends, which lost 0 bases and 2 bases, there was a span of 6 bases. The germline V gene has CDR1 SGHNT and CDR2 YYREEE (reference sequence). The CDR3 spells CASSLDRTYEQYF. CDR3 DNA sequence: TGTGCCAGCAGCTTGGACAGGACCTACGAGCAGTACTTC.

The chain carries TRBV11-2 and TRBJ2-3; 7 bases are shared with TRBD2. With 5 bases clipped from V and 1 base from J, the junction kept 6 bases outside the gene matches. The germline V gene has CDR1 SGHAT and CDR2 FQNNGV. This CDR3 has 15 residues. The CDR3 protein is CASSGRAVGTDTQYF. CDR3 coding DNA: TGTGCCAGCAGCGGGAGGGCCGTTGGCACAGATACGCAGTATTTT.

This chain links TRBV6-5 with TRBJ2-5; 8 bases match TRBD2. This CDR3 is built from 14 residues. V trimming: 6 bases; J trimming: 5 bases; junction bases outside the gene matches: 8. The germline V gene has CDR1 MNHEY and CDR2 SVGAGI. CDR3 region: CASRKREYYETQYF. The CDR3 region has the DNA TGTGCCAGCAGGAAGCGGGAGTACTATGAGACCCAGTACTTC.

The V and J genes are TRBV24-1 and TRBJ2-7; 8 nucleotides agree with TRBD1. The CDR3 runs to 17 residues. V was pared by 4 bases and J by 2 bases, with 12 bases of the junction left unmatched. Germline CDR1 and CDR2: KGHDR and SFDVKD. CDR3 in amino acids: CATSERRDRSFTYEQYF. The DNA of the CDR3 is TGTGCCACCAGTGAACGGCGGGACAGGAGCTTTACCTACGAGCAGTACTTC.